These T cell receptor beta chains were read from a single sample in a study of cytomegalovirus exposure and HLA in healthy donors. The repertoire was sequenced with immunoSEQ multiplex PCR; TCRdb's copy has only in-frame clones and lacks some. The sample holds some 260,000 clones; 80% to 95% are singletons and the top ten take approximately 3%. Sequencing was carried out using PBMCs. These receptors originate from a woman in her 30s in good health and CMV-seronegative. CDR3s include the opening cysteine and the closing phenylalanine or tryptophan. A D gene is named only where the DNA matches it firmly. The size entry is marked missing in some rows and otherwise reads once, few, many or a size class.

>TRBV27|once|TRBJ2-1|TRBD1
CASSKDRISYNEQFF
TGTGCCAGCAGTAAGGACAGGATCTCCTACAATGAGCAGTTCTTC
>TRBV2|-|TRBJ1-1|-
CASSEKAKWAYKTEAFF
TGTGCCAGCAGTGAGAAGGCGAAGTGGGCGTATAAGACTGAAGCTTTCTTT
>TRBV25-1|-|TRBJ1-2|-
CASSEGQSYGYTF
TGTGCCAGCAGTGAGGGTCAGAGCTATGGCTACACCTTC
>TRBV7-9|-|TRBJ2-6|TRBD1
CASSYPVGGTGANVLTF
TGTGCCAGCAGCTATCCCGTAGGGGGCACGGGGGCCAACGTCCTGACTTTC
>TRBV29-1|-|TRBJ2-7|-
CSVEDRSLGYEQYF
TGCAGCGTTGAAGATCGGAGCCTAGGCTACGAGCAGTACTTC
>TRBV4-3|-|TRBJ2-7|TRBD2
CASSQDSASGSYEQYF
TGCGCCAGCAGCCAAGATTCGGCTAGCGGATCCTACGAGCAGTACTTC
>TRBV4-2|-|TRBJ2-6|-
CASSQIRWGGANVLTF
TGTGCCAGCAGCCAAATCCGTTGGGGTGGGGCCAACGTCCTGACTTTC
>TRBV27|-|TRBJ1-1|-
CASLDSNTEAFF
TGTGCCAGTTTAGACAGCAACACTGAAGCTTTCTTT
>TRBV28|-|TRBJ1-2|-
CASSLIWGGGGYTF
TGTGCCAGCAGTTTAATTTGGGGGGGCGGTGGCTACACCTTC
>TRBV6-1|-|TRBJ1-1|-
CASSEGPSGEAFF
TGTGCCAGCAGTGAAGGTCCTTCGGGGGAAGCTTTCTTT
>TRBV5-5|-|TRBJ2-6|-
CASSSGTLPSGANVLTF
TGTGCCAGCAGCTCCGGGACACTCCCCTCTGGGGCCAACGTCCTGACTTTC
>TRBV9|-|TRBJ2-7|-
CASSVEPGSEQYF
TGTGCCAGCAGCGTAGAGCCCGGGAGCGAGCAGTACTTC
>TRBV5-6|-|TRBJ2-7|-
CASSRTWGEQYF
TGTGCCAGCAGCCGGACCTGGGGGGAGCAGTACTTC
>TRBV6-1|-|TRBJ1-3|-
CASSALDLGSGNTIYF
TGTGCCAGCAGTGCTTTGGACCTCGGCTCTGGAAACACCATATATTTT
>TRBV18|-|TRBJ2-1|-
CASSVGQPPYNEQFF
TGTGCCAGCTCAGTTGGACAGCCGCCCTACAATGAGCAGTTCTTC
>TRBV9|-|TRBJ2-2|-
CASSDLGGELFF
TGTGCCAGCAGCGATCTGGGCGGGGAGCTGTTTTTT
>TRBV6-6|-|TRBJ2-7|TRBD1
CASSPQTGGVGEQYF
TGTGCCAGCAGTCCCCAGACAGGGGGGGTCGGCGAGCAGTACTTC
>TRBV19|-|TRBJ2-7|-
CASSIDLPPFYEQYF
TGTGCCAGTAGTATAGATCTTCCCCCATTCTACGAGCAGTACTTC
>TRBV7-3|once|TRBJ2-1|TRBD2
CASSRGGLAGVNEQFF
TGTGCCAGCAGCAGAGGTGGACTAGCGGGAGTCAATGAGCAGTTCTTC
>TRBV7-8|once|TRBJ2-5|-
CASSFGRSSVQETQYF
TGTGCCAGCAGCTTTGGTCGGTCTAGCGTACAAGAGACCCAGTACTTC
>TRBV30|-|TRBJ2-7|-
CAWSAIEGGGLGPYEQYF
TGTGCCTGGAGTGCAATCGAGGGGGGAGGATTGGGCCCCTACGAGCAGTACTTC
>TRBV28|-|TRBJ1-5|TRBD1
CASRIQGAGNQPQHF
TGTGCCAGCAGGATACAGGGGGCTGGGAATCAGCCCCAGCATTTT
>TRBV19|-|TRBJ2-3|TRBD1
CASSIPPGGADTQYF
TGTGCCAGTAGTATCCCTCCAGGGGGCGCAGATACGCAGTATTTT
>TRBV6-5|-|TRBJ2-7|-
CASRQKHEQYF
TGTGCCAGCAGGCAAAAACACGAGCAGTACTTC
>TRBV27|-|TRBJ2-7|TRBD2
CASSLGLAGVYEQYF
TGTGCCAGCAGTTTGGGACTAGCGGGAGTGTACGAGCAGTACTTC
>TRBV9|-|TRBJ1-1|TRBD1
CASSATGGEAFF
TGTGCCAGCAGCGCCACAGGGGGCGAAGCTTTCTTT
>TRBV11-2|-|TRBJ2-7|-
CASSPHYEQYF
TGTGCCAGCAGCCCCCACTACGAGCAGTACTTC